Below, 8 T cell receptor beta chains from the same sample are listed, as sequenced in a study of shared clonotypes between healthy human individuals (dated by TCRdb to about 2020). The method was the immunoSEQ multiplex PCR assay. This immuneACCESS table, as held by TCRdb, lists in-frame sequences with V and J called but not all clones. Of the missing ones, under half trace to an unresolved V gene in checked studies; the others have no known cause. Across this sample there are 400,000 or so clones, with 90% to 98% seen only once. 0.32% of the sample rests with the top ten. Specimen: memory CD8+ T cells sorted from blood. In light of the paper, this sample's cell subset or site label describes: CD45RO+ cells pooled with CCR7-negative TemRA cells. These receptors came from a man aged 25 to 40 in good health.

The chain employs TRBV19 and TRBJ2-3; D possibly corresponds to TRBD2 (6 bases). The CDR3 spans 18 residues. From germline, CDR1 is LNHDA and CDR2 SQIVND (reference sequence). V was trimmed by 2 bases and J by 3 bases, leaving 21 bases between them. The DNA of the CDR3 is TGTGCCAGTAGTATATCGGCGGGGCGGCTAGCTCCGACAGATACGCAGTATTTT. Residues: CASSISAGRLAPTDTQYF.

The gene calls are TRBV13 and TRBJ2-7; 7 nucleotides agree with TRBD1. The trim removed 4 bases at V and 0 bases at J, leaving 9 bases unmatched. The CDR3 sequence is 16 residues long. Germline lookup yields CDR1 PRHDT and CDR2 FYEKMQ (reference sequence). CDR3 sequence (DNA): TGTGCCAGCAGCTCGTATAAAGGGGGCTCCTCCTACGAGCAGTACTTC. This codes for CASSSYKGGSSYEQYF. Together with reference TRBV13 and TRBJ2-7, the CDR3 gives the full variable domain: AAGVIQSPRHLIKEKRETATLKCYPIPRHDTVYWYQQGPGQDPQFLISFYEKMQSDKGSIPDRFSAQQFSDYHSELNMSSLELGDSALYFCASSSYKGGSSYEQYFGPGTRLTVT.

V gene TRBV30 combines with J gene TRBJ1-2, with a possible D match to TRBD1 (5 bases). Germline values: CDR1 GTSNPN, CDR2 SVGIG (reference sequence). The CDR3 has 12 amino acids. V lost 0 bases and J lost 7, with 9 bases in between. The CDR3 DNA sequence: TGTGCCTGGAGTGTAATGGGGACTGGCTACACCTTC. Its translation is CAWSVMGTGYTF.

This chain joins TRBV9 and TRBJ1-3; D possibly corresponds to TRBD1 (6 bases). Trimming removed 0 bases at V and 3 bases at J, with 10 bases between. The CDR3 spans 15 residues. Looked up from germline, CDR1 is SGDLS and CDR2 is YYNGEE. The CDR3: CASSVDAGDGNTIYF. DNA for the CDR3: TGTGCCAGCAGCGTAGACGCAGGGGATGGAAACACCATATATTTT. Variable domain in full (rest from reference TRBV9 and TRBJ1-3): DSGVTQTPKHLITATGQRVTLRCSPRSGDLSVYWYQQSLDQGLQFLIQYYNGEERAKGNILERFSAQQFPDLHSELNLSSLELGDSALYFCASSVDAGDGNTIYFGEGSWLTVV.

The chain employs TRBV6-6 and TRBJ2-7; D tentatively reads TRBD1 or TRBD2 (5 bases each). Trimming cost V 2 bases and J 3 bases, with 11 bases left between them. Germline V gene sequence: CDR1 MNHNY, CDR2 SVGAGI (reference sequence). The CDR3 is 14 amino acids. The CDR3 loop reads CASSYTPGGYEQYF. DNA of the CDR3: TGTGCCAGCAGTTACACCCCTGGGGGCTACGAGCAGTACTTC.

This chain joins TRBV30 and TRBJ2-7, with 9 positions matching TRBD2. CDR1 and CDR2 (germline): GTSNPN, SVGIG (reference sequence). With V trimmed by 6 bases and J by 3 bases, 12 bases remained unmatched. There are 15 residues in the CDR3. This chain's CDR3 is CACKPALLAGYEQYF. The CDR3 DNA reads as TGTGCCTGTAAGCCGGCTCTACTAGCGGGCTACGAGCAGTACTTC.

The chain combines TRBV29-1 with TRBJ2-1; D remains ambiguous. There are 10 residues in the CDR3. CDR1 is SQVTM, CDR2 ANQGSEA, per germline. Trimming removed 4 bases at V and 7 bases at J, with 5 bases between. CDR3 sequence: CSVVWNEQFF. As DNA, the CDR3 is TGCAGCGTTGTATGGAATGAGCAGTTCTTC.

The J gene is TRBJ2-3, the V gene TRBV11-1; D perhaps matches TRBD2 (6 bases). Trimming cost V 5 bases and J 2 bases, with 14 bases left between them. The CDR3 loop spans 15 amino acids. The germline V gene encodes CDR1 SGHAT and CDR2 FQDESV (reference sequence). CDR3 loop: CASSVHRGNTDTQYF. The CDR3 bases are TGTGCCAGCAGCGTCCACCGGGGGAACACAGATACGCAGTATTTT. The entire variable domain, with the rest obtained from reference TRBV11-1 and TRBJ2-3, is as follows: EAEVAQSPRYKITEKSQAVAFWCDPISGHATLYWYRQILGQGPELLVQFQDESVVDDSQLPKDRFSAERLKGVDSTLKIQPAELGDSAMYLCASSVHRGNTDTQYFGPGTRLTVL.